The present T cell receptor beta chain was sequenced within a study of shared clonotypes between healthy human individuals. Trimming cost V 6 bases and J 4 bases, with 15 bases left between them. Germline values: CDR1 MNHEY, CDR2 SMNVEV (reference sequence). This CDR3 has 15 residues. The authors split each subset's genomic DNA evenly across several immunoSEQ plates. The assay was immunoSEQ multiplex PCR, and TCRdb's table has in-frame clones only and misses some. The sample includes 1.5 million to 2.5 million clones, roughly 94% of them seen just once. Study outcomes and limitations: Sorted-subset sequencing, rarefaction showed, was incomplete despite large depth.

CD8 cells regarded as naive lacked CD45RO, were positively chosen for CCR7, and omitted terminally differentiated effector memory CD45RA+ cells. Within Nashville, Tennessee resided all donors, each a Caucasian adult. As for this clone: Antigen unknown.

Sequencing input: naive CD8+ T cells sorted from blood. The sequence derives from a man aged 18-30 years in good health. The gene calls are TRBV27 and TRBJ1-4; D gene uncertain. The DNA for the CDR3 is TGTGCCAGCAGCCCCCTTTTAACGTTTAATGAAAAACTGTTTTTT. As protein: CASSPLLTFNEKLFF.